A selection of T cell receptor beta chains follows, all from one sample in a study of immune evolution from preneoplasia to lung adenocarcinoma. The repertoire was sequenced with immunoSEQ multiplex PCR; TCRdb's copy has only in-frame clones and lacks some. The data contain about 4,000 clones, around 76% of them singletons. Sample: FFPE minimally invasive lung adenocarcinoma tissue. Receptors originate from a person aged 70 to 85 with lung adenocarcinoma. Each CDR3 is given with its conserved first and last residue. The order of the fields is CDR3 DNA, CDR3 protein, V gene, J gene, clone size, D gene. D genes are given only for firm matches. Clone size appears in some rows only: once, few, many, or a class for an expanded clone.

DNA: TGTGCCAGCAGCGAGTCAGGGTCTGGAAACACCATATATTTT
CDR3: CASSESGSGNTIYF
V: TRBV14
J: TRBJ1-3
size: NA
D: NA

DNA: TGTGCCAGCAGGCAATCTCGGGCCCAAGAGACCCAGTACTTC
CDR3: CASRQSRAQETQYF
V: TRBV28
J: TRBJ2-5
size: few
D: NA

DNA: TGTGCCAGCAGCTTATTTCCCACGGAGGGCACTGAAGCTTTCTTT
CDR3: CASSLFPTEGTEAFF
V: TRBV7-6
J: TRBJ1-1
size: NA
D: NA

DNA: TGTGCCAGCAGACCAGGGGGCCCCACAGATACGCAGTATTTT
CDR3: CASRPGGPTDTQYF
V: TRBV28
J: TRBJ2-3
size: NA
D: TRBD1

DNA: TGTGCCAGCAGTGAAGCCCCCGGACTGGCTACTAATGAAAAACTGTTTTTT
CDR3: CASSEAPGLATNEKLFF
V: TRBV6-1
J: TRBJ1-4
size: NA
D: NA

DNA: TGTGCCAGCAGTCTAGACAGGGGAAGAGGAGAGACCCAGTACTTC
CDR3: CASSLDRGRGETQYF
V: TRBV28
J: TRBJ2-5
size: NA
D: TRBD1

DNA: TGTGCCAGCAGCCGACAGGGGCGGGACACCGGGGAGCTGTTTTTT
CDR3: CASSRQGRDTGELFF
V: TRBV7-3
J: TRBJ2-2
size: NA
D: TRBD1

DNA: TGTGCCAGCAGCCAAGGGTTTGATTTCTGGAACACCATATATTTT
CDR3: CASSQGFDFWNTIYF
V: TRBV14
J: TRBJ1-3
size: NA
D: NA

DNA: TGCGCCAGCAGCCGGGGACGGACGAACACTGAAGCTTTCTTT
CDR3: CASSRGRTNTEAFF
V: TRBV5-1
J: TRBJ1-1
size: few
D: NA

DNA: TGTGCCAGCAGGATGACTAGCGGGGCCACCGGGGAGCTGTTTTTT
CDR3: CASRMTSGATGELFF
V: TRBV2
J: TRBJ2-2
size: NA
D: TRBD2

DNA: TGTGCCAGCAGCTCCGTTACGGGACAACAAGAGACCCAGTACTTC
CDR3: CASSSVTGQQETQYF
V: TRBV7-9
J: TRBJ2-5
size: NA
D: NA

DNA: TGTGCCAGCAGCTCAGGGGTGCGGGGGGGCAGGGATGAGCAGTTCTTC
CDR3: CASSSGVRGGRDEQFF
V: TRBV27
J: TRBJ2-1
size: NA
D: TRBD2

DNA: TGTGCCGGCCTGGGACTTGGCACCGGGGAGCTGTTTTTT
CDR3: CAGLGLGTGELFF
V: TRBV30
J: TRBJ2-2
size: NA
D: NA

DNA: TGTGCCAGCAGACCCGATCTCCGACACGTCTACGAGCAGTACTTC
CDR3: CASRPDLRHVYEQYF
V: TRBV27
J: TRBJ2-7
size: NA
D: NA

DNA: TGTGCCCAGGGGACAGGGGGCGATTATGGCTACACCTTC
CDR3: CAQGTGGDYGYTF
V: TRBV30
J: TRBJ1-2
size: NA
D: TRBD1

DNA: TGTGCCACCGGTAAAGAGACCCAGTACTTC
CDR3: CATGKETQYF
V: TRBV6-1
J: TRBJ2-5
size: NA
D: NA

DNA: TGTGCCAGTAGCGAAACAGGGGATCGGGGCTACACCTTC
CDR3: CASSETGDRGYTF
V: TRBV19
J: TRBJ1-2
size: once
D: TRBD1

DNA: TGTGCCAGCAGTTACTCGGGGGGGCGGGATACCTACGAGCAGTACTTC
CDR3: CASSYSGGRDTYEQYF
V: TRBV6-5
J: TRBJ2-7
size: NA
D: NA

DNA: TGTGCCAGCCACGCCGGGACAGACCCCTTGAACACTGAAGCTTTCTTT
CDR3: CASHAGTDPLNTEAFF
V: TRBV7-2
J: TRBJ1-1
size: NA
D: TRBD1

DNA: TGTGCCAGCACCAATACCGGGTCCGAGCAGTACTTC
CDR3: CASTNTGSEQYF
V: TRBV7-9
J: TRBJ2-7
size: NA
D: NA

DNA: TGTGCCAGCAGCAGCGAGGGGATTTTGAATGAGCAGTTCTTC
CDR3: CASSSEGILNEQFF
V: TRBV5-6
J: TRBJ2-1
size: NA
D: NA

DNA: TGTGCCAGCAGCAAAGCCCGTATAGATGTACCCTTTAGCGGGATTTACAATGAGCAGTTCTTC
CDR3: CASSKARIDVPFSGIYNEQFF
V: TRBV21-1
J: TRBJ2-1
size: NA
D: NA

DNA: TGTGCCAGCAGCTTATTTCTCTCAGGGAGGAACACTGAAGCTTTCTTT
CDR3: CASSLFLSGRNTEAFF
V: TRBV5-6
J: TRBJ1-1
size: NA
D: NA

DNA: TGCGCCAGCAGCTTTCGGGTAGGGGGCGATGAGCAGTTCTTC
CDR3: CASSFRVGGDEQFF
V: TRBV5-1
J: TRBJ2-1
size: NA
D: TRBD1

DNA: TGCAGTGCTAGAGCAGGCGGGGCCCAGTACTTC
CDR3: CSARAGGAQYF
V: TRBV20-1
J: TRBJ2-5
size: NA
D: NA

DNA: TGTGCCAGCAGCTTAGGAGGGGGCGTGGGCGCTGAAGCTTTCTTT
CDR3: CASSLGGGVGAEAFF
V: TRBV7-9
J: TRBJ1-1
size: NA
D: TRBD1

DNA: TGTGCCAGCACCGAGGGGACAGGACATAATCAGCCCCAGCATTTT
CDR3: CASTEGTGHNQPQHF
V: TRBV6-1
J: TRBJ1-5
size: NA
D: TRBD1

DNA: TGTGCCAGCAGCCCCGATTTCCCTGAAGCTTTCTTT
CDR3: CASSPDFPEAFF
V: TRBV11-2
J: TRBJ1-1
size: once
D: NA

DNA: TGTGCCAGCAGCGTTGACAGGGATGTTGGCTACACCTTC
CDR3: CASSVDRDVGYTF
V: TRBV7-2
J: TRBJ1-2
size: NA
D: TRBD1

DNA: TGTGCCAGCTCACCCGGGACTGTGAATCAGCCCCAGCATTTT
CDR3: CASSPGTVNQPQHF
V: TRBV18
J: TRBJ1-5
size: NA
D: NA

DNA: TGTGCCAGCAGCTTGGTTACGGGACTAGCGGATACGCAGTATTTT
CDR3: CASSLVTGLADTQYF
V: TRBV9
J: TRBJ2-3
size: NA
D: TRBD2

DNA: TGTGCCAGCAGGTGGACAGCGAACACTGAAGCTTTCTTT
CDR3: CASRWTANTEAFF
V: TRBV28
J: TRBJ1-1
size: few
D: NA

DNA: TGTGCCAGTAGTATGAGGGGGGCGAGGGACGAGCAGTACTTC
CDR3: CASSMRGARDEQYF
V: TRBV19
J: TRBJ2-7
size: NA
D: NA

DNA: TGTGCCATCCGTCCATCTGGAAACACCATATATTTT
CDR3: CAIRPSGNTIYF
V: TRBV10-3
J: TRBJ1-3
size: NA
D: NA

DNA: TGCAGCGTTGAGGACAAGGGCCGGGGCTACACCTTC
CDR3: CSVEDKGRGYTF
V: TRBV29-1
J: TRBJ1-2
size: NA
D: NA

DNA: TGTGCCTGCTCCCCCAACTCTGGGGCCAACGTCCTGACTTTC
CDR3: CACSPNSGANVLTF
V: TRBV30
J: TRBJ2-6
size: NA
D: NA

DNA: TGTGCCTGGAGTGTAATCCGGCAACAGGGTGTTGGAAACACCATATATTTT
CDR3: CAWSVIRQQGVGNTIYF
V: TRBV30
J: TRBJ1-3
size: NA
D: NA

DNA: TGTGCTAGTGCCCCCAGGGACAGGGCGAGGAACACTGAAGCTTTCTTT
CDR3: CASAPRDRARNTEAFF
V: TRBV12-5
J: TRBJ1-1
size: NA
D: TRBD1

DNA: TGTGCCAGCCGGGTCTCTAGCGGGAGTGGGGAGACCCAGTACTTC
CDR3: CASRVSSGSGETQYF
V: TRBV7-2
J: TRBJ2-5
size: NA
D: TRBD2

DNA: TGTGCCAGCAGCTTCTCCGGGGGGCGAGAGACCCAGTACTTC
CDR3: CASSFSGGRETQYF
V: TRBV5-6
J: TRBJ2-5
size: NA
D: NA

DNA: TGTGCCTGTCGTTCTTGGGACCGAAGAGTAGAGACCCAGTACTTC
CDR3: CACRSWDRRVETQYF
V: TRBV30
J: TRBJ2-5
size: NA
D: NA

DNA: TGCGCCAGCAGGGGGATGGACAGCGACTATGGCTACACCTTC
CDR3: CASRGMDSDYGYTF
V: TRBV10-2
J: TRBJ1-2
size: NA
D: NA

DNA: TGTGCCAGCAGCCTGGACGGGACAGGGGTAAGGAACGAGCAGTACTTC
CDR3: CASSLDGTGVRNEQYF
V: TRBV5-4
J: TRBJ2-7
size: NA
D: TRBD1

DNA: TGCGCCAGCAGCTTGGGGGAGGAGACCCAGTACTTC
CDR3: CASSLGEETQYF
V: TRBV5-1
J: TRBJ2-5
size: NA
D: NA

DNA: TGTGCCAGCAGCCTAGACAGGAAAAACATTCAGTACTTC
CDR3: CASSLDRKNIQYF
V: TRBV6-5
J: TRBJ2-4
size: NA
D: NA

DNA: TGTGCCAGCAGCTTGGAATATAATTCACCCCTCCACTTT
CDR3: CASSLEYNSPLHF
V: TRBV5-5
J: TRBJ1-6
size: NA
D: NA

DNA: TGTGCCAGCAGCCACACTATGTTCACCTTC
CDR3: CASSHTMFTF
V: TRBV6-7
J: TRBJ1-2
size: NA
D: NA

DNA: TGTGCCAGCAGTCTCGGGGGGGGCAATGAGCAGTTCTTC
CDR3: CASSLGGGNEQFF
V: TRBV7-9
J: TRBJ2-1
size: NA
D: TRBD2